In this sample, the clone carrying this T cell receptor (beta chain) turned up many times. Its antigen is undetermined. This entry is derived from a study of T cell repertoires in cytomegalovirus infection. For the study at large: CMV epitopes, recently identified HLA-C-restricted and well-studied HLA-B-restricted, were used. Shared public TCR beta signatures pointed to both CMV infection and a matching HLA type. Overall study results and limits: Identification of carriers of CMV plus the relevant HLA was performed using cumulative public TCR beta family frequency. Predominance within the ex vivo response was attributable to HLA-C-restricted CMV-specific TCR beta clonotypes.

TCRdb redid the calling of the reads with MiXCR, one entry per CDR3 protein. The table lists 310,000 or so distinct CDR3 sequences, 20% to 30% of them singletons. In germline, CDR1 is SGHTA, CDR2 FQGNSA. Deletions cut 3 bases from V and 1 base from J, with 9 bases between. This CDR3 has 14 amino acids. The J gene is TRBJ2-5, the V gene TRBV7-2; the D is unclear. This sample comprised cultured PBMCs, obtained from culture after CMV antigen stimulation. The source of this sequence is a human donor in good health (CMV status not recorded). Some clones in this sample may be carry-over from other donors' samples. The CDR3 bases are TGTGCCAGCAGCTTGGGCGGACCCCAAGAGACCCAGTACTTC. Its protein is CASSLGGPQETQYF.